This is a list of T cell receptor beta chains from one sample in a study of vaccination effects on CD4 cells after COVID-19. The table came from immunoSEQ multiplex PCR; TCRdb's copy has only in-frame clones and leaves some out. The table lists about 72,000 clones, around 77% of them singletons. Their cognate antigens are unknown. The material sequenced was CD4+ T cells from PBMCs cultured without peptide, taken before COVID-19 vaccination. The receptors stem from a human donor who received a COVID-19 vaccine. Both conserved end residues are trimmed from each CDR3. For some rows the clone size is stated as once, few or many, or as a class when expanded; others skip it.

len	v_gene	abundance	j_gene	CDR3aa
12	TRBV2	few	TRBJ2-5	ASSESTGVGTQY
11	TRBV29-1	.	TRBJ1-3	SASAFGGNTIY
10	TRBV24-1	.	TRBJ2-5	ATSAPGETQY
13	TRBV30	.	TRBJ2-4	AWSVGWGLGNIQY
12	TRBV29-1	.	TRBJ2-1	SVAGQGRYNEQF
16	TRBV24-1	.	TRBJ2-5	ATSDSRTQGEVQETQY
12	TRBV28	.	TRBJ1-5	ASTSGYSNQPQH
14	TRBV18	.	TRBJ1-1	ASSPQPQAMNTEAF
12	TRBV9	.	TRBJ1-3	ASSAPGEGNTIY
13	TRBV18	.	TRBJ1-1	ASSRSGTQNTEAF
12	TRBV7-2	.	TRBJ1-1	ASSLWGRSTEAF
11	TRBV28	.	TRBJ1-2	ASRQWSLYGYT
12	TRBV7-9	few	TRBJ1-1	ASSHRAPNTEAF
13	TRBV7-8	.	TRBJ1-4	ASSRNRVSNEKLF
14	TRBV10-1	.	TRBJ2-1	ASSPADRGHYNEQF
14	TRBV5-4	.	TRBJ1-1	ASSLRPDGMNTEAF
9	TRBV20-1	.	TRBJ2-5	SGPREETQY
10	TRBV3-1/TRBV3-2	.	TRBJ1-2	ASSQGGYGYT
12	TRBV5-1	.	TRBJ2-5	ASSLSGGGETQY
11	TRBV7-3	.	TRBJ1-5	ASSLIHAQPQH
12	TRBV5-8	.	TRBJ1-2	ASSMGQVDYGYT
14	TRBV5-1	.	TRBJ2-6	ASSPRGGAGANVLT
11	TRBV2	.	TRBJ2-5	AGQGQSLTAQY
8	TRBV5-5	.	TRBJ2-3	ASAGDTQY
17	TRBV4-1	.	TRBJ2-5	ASSQEGAATRPLEETQY
13	TRBV18	.	TRBJ1-2	ASSPVIHINYGYT
15	TRBV18	.	TRBJ1-3	ASSPQGQSSSGNTIY
14	TRBV19	.	TRBJ2-3	ASSTKTGGSTDTQY
11	TRBV6-5	.	TRBJ1-2	ASSSPGLGGYT
12	TRBV10-1	.	TRBJ2-3	ASSESWVGDTQY
13	TRBV6-4	.	TRBJ2-3	ASSDSRGPTDTQY
12	TRBV5-6	.	TRBJ1-6	ASSLGGKRSPLH
11	TRBV9	.	TRBJ1-2	ATSGDNNYGYT
13	TRBV6-5	.	TRBJ2-5	ASSYGGAIAETQY
13	TRBV6-5	few	TRBJ1-1	ASSSKWTGEGEAF
13	TRBV7-3	.	TRBJ2-6	ASSWGVSGANVLT
12	TRBV19	.	TRBJ1-1	ASSFQTLNTEAF
14	TRBV7-2	.	TRBJ2-1	ASSLKVGTRRNEQF
12	TRBV5-1	.	TRBJ1-1	ASSQDSMNTEAF
12	TRBV5-1	few	TRBJ2-5	ASSLGQGAETQY
12	TRBV4-3	.	TRBJ1-2	ASSQDTANYGYT
13	TRBV18	.	TRBJ1-2	ASSPSAERDYGYT
12	TRBV6-5	.	TRBJ1-2	ASRYTGGSYGYT
11	TRBV9	.	TRBJ2-3	ASSGDFTDTQY
13	TRBV5-1	few	TRBJ1-5	ASSLDGDSNQPQH
11	TRBV5-1	few	TRBJ2-1	ASSFGVNNEQF
11	TRBV5-6	.	TRBJ1-5	ASSEQGIQPQH
13	TRBV5-1	.	TRBJ2-5	ASSWSGTYQETQY